The 19 T cell receptor beta chains listed next were all sequenced from one sample in a study of blood T cell repertoires in COVID-19. Using immunoSEQ multiplex PCR, the repertoire was profiled, and TCRdb retains in-frame clones only, with some absent. This sample yields 250,000 to 300,000 clones, of which approximately 90% are seen a single time; over 2% belongs to the top ten. Material: peripheral blood. All receptors derive from a young woman with COVID-19, enrolled during active disease.

The J gene is TRBJ1-1, the V gene TRBV7-3; 12 bases match TRBD1. Germline V gene sequence: CDR1 SGHTA, CDR2 FQGTGA. V lost 0 bases, J lost 7 bases, and 3 bases stayed unmatched. The length of the CDR3 is 15 residues. CDR3 protein: CASSLTGQGASEAFF. In DNA form, the CDR3 reads TGTGCCAGCAGCTTAACGGGACAGGGGGCGAGTGAAGCTTTCTTT.

This chain connects TRBV10-3 to TRBJ2-1; 7 nucleotides agree with TRBD2. Germline lookup yields CDR1 ENHRY and CDR2 SYGVKD. This CDR3 spans 17 amino acids. The V and J ends lost 3 bases and 6 bases, in that order; junction bases with no gene match: 14. CDR3 protein: CAISDIEREWSVNEQFF. The CDR3 DNA reads TGTGCCATCAGTGACATTGAGCGGGAATGGAGTGTCAATGAGCAGTTCTTC.

V gene TRBV7-3 combines with J gene TRBJ2-1; possible D gene TRBD2, 6 bases. The CDR3 is made up of 14 amino acids. V lost 2 bases and J lost 4, with 9 bases in between. Germline lookup yields CDR1 SGHTA and CDR2 FQGTGA. The CDR3 here is CASSLRGMYNEQFF. CDR3 coding DNA: TGTGCCAGCAGCTTACGGGGGATGTACAATGAGCAGTTCTTC.

This chain connects TRBV29-1 to TRBJ2-7, with a possible D match to TRBD1 (5 bases). With 1 base removed from V and 0 bases from J, the gap between germline ends came to 13 bases. This CDR3 contains 15 residues. Germline CDR1 SQVTM, CDR2 ANQGSEA. The CDR3: CSVEVGAVTSYEQYF. CDR3 bases: TGCAGCGTTGAAGTAGGGGCAGTTACCTCCTACGAGCAGTACTTC.

This clone occurred once. The chain employs TRBV27 and TRBJ1-5; weak D call: TRBD1 (5 bases). Per the germline V gene, CDR1 is MNHEY and CDR2 is SMNVEV (reference sequence). CDR3 length equals 14 residues. Between the trimmed V and J ends, which lost 2 bases and 7 bases, there was a span of 12 bases. CDR3 loop: CASSLGHRSQPQHF. DNA for the CDR3: TGTGCCAGCAGTTTAGGGCACAGGTCCCAGCCCCAGCATTTT.

The chain has TRBV5-4 and TRBJ2-2; TRBD1 might be the D (5 bases). Trimming shortened V by 4 bases and J by 0 bases, and 13 bases separated the two germline ends. From germline, CDR1 is SGHNT and CDR2 YYREEE (reference sequence). CDR3 size: 16 residues. CDR3 region: CASSPSPGSNTGELFF. The CDR3 coding sequence is TGTGCCAGCAGCCCAAGCCCAGGGTCGAACACCGGGGAGCTGTTTTTT. Using reference TRBV5-4 and TRBJ2-2 for the parts outside the CDR3, the full variable domain is ETGVTQSPTHLIKTRGQQVTLRCSSQSGHNTVSWYQQALGQGPQFIFQYYREEENGRGNFPPRFSGLQFPNYSSELNVNALELDDSALYLCASSPSPGSNTGELFFGEGSRLTVL.

This sequence joins TRBV19 and TRBJ1-1, with D maybe TRBD1 (6 bases). The V end was cut by 7 bases, the J end by 4 bases, with 13 bases between. Germline CDR1 LNHDA, CDR2 SQIVND (reference sequence). CDR3 length: 13 amino acids. The CDR3 region is CASNWGGPTEAFF. The CDR3 DNA is TGTGCCAGTAACTGGGGGGGGCCCACTGAAGCTTTCTTT. Combining the CDR3 with reference TRBV19 and TRBJ1-1 gives the whole variable domain DGGITQSPKYLFRKEGQNVTLSCEQNLNHDAMYWYRQDPGQGLRLIYYSQIVNDFQKGDIAEGYSVSREKKESFPLTVTSAQKNPTAFYLCASNWGGPTEAFFGQGTRLTVV.

The genes are TRBV6-6 and TRBJ1-5; a weak D match, TRBD1 (5 bases). This CDR3 region has 16 residues. V lost 0 bases, J lost 0 bases, and 9 bases lay in between. Germline V CDR1 and CDR2: MNHNY, SVGAGI (reference sequence). CDR3: CASSYSTVNSNQPQHF. CDR3 in DNA: TGTGCCAGCAGTTACTCGACAGTAAATAGCAATCAGCCCCAGCATTTT.

This clone was counted only a few times. The J gene is TRBJ2-5, the V gene TRBV19; no firm D call. CDR1 is LNHDA, CDR2 SQIVND, per germline (reference sequence). The CDR3 spans 13 residues. V lost 2 bases and J 4 bases, leaving 8 bases between the germline ends. The CDR3 protein is CASSITGSETQYF. CDR3 DNA sequence: TGTGCCAGTAGTATAACCGGGTCAGAGACCCAGTACTTC.

V usage is TRBV2 and J usage is TRBJ1-1, with a possible D match to TRBD1 (6 bases). Germline values: CDR1 SNHLY, CDR2 FYNNEI. V was shortened by 6 bases and J by 6 bases, with 11 bases between the two germline ends. CDR3 size: 12 residues. CDR3 in amino acids: CASRVQGSEAFF. In DNA, the CDR3 is TGTGCCAGCAGGGTACAGGGTTCTGAAGCTTTCTTT.

The chain joins TRBV6-1 to TRBJ1-2, with TRBD1 matching over 9 bases. After removal of 3 bases from V and 6 bases from J, the junction contained 11 bases not matched to a gene. CDR1 and CDR2 (germline): MNHNS, SASEGT. The CDR3 runs 16 residues. The CDR3 reads CASSDLIGTGRNGYTF. CDR3 bases: TGTGCCAGCAGTGACCTGATTGGGACAGGGAGAAATGGCTACACCTTC.

The gene calls are TRBV27 and TRBJ2-3, with a weak D call TRBD2 (6 bases). The germline CDR1 and CDR2 sequences are MNHEY and SMNVEV (reference sequence). The CDR3 is 12 residues long. Trimming pared 2 bases from V and 6 bases from J, leaving 6 bases between. The CDR3 DNA follows: TGTGCCAGCAGTTTAGGGGGGGATACGCAGTATTTT. As protein: CASSLGGDTQYF.

The chain couples TRBV7-9 to TRBJ1-3, with 7 positions matching TRBD1. The CDR3 extends over 17 amino acids. The V gene's germline CDR1 is SEHNR and CDR2 FQNEAQ (reference sequence). V lost 2 bases to trimming and J lost 0 bases; unmatched junction nucleotides: 7. The chain's CDR3 is CASSLPGQAFSGNTIYF. CDR3 sequence (DNA): TGTGCCAGCAGCTTACCCGGACAGGCTTTCTCTGGAAACACCATATATTTT.

V gene TRBV19 combines with J gene TRBJ2-7, with a tentative D call TRBD1 (6 bases). Germline loops: CDR1 LNHDA, CDR2 SQIVND (reference sequence). Trimming pared 1 base from V and 3 bases from J, leaving 13 bases between. This CDR3 comprises 15 residues. The chain's CDR3 is CASSIAVVGGYEQYF. The DNA of the CDR3 is TGTGCCAGTAGTATAGCTGTGGTAGGGGGCTACGAGCAGTACTTC.

CDR3 in DNA: TGTGCCAGTAGGGGGACTAGCGGGTATGCCTACGAGCAGTACTTC. Translated: CASRGTSGYAYEQYF. The V and J genes are TRBV19 and TRBJ2-7; TRBD2 matches 12 bases. Per germline, CDR1 LNHDA and CDR2 SQIVND (reference sequence). With 6 bases clipped from V and 2 bases from J, the junction kept 5 bases outside the gene matches. This CDR3 is built from 15 residues.

The J gene is TRBJ2-1, the V gene TRBV30, with D uncertain. Trimming stripped 2 bases from V and 6 bases from J, with 5 bases between. Germline lookup yields CDR1 GTSNPN and CDR2 SVGIG (reference sequence). This CDR3 contains 11 residues. CDR3 coding DNA: TGTGCCTGGAGTCGGGTCAATGAGCAGTTCTTC. The encoded protein is CAWSRVNEQFF. Filled out from reference TRBV30 and TRBJ2-1, the complete variable domain reads SQTIHQWPATLVQPVGSPLSLECTVEGTSNPNLYWYRQAAGRGLQLLFYSVGIGQISSEVPQNLSASRPQDRQFILSSKKLLLSDSGFYLCAWSRVNEQFFGPGTRLTVL.

The V and J genes are TRBV3-1 (or the pseudogene TRBV3-2) and TRBJ1-1; 9 nucleotides agree with TRBD1. CDR3 length equals 16 residues. The junction had 11 bases not matched to a gene; V was cut back by 3 bases and J by 6 bases. Germline V gene data show CDR1 as LGHDT and CDR2 as YNNKEL (reference sequence). CDR3 sequence reads: CASSHRITGGIAEAFF. The CDR3 DNA follows: TGTGCCAGCAGCCACCGTATTACAGGGGGCATCGCTGAAGCTTTCTTT.

The table lists this clone with a few counts. The CDR3 protein is CASSQVPGQRTYEQYF. The CDR3 DNA reads as TGCGCCAGCAGCCAAGTACCGGGACAGCGGACCTACGAGCAGTACTTC. V usage is TRBV4-1 and J usage is TRBJ2-7, with 7 positions matching TRBD1. CDR1 and CDR2 from the germline V gene are MGHRA and YSYEKL. This CDR3 contains 16 residues. The V segment lost 1 base and the J segment 2 bases; nucleotides outside the gene matches: 8.

The rearrangement uses TRBV5-4 and TRBJ2-7; 7 nucleotides agree with TRBD2. Germline values: CDR1 SGHNT, CDR2 YYREEE (reference sequence). The CDR3 runs 16 residues. J was trimmed by 4 bases and V by 4 bases; bases with no gene match: 14. This chain's CDR3 is CASSPDPLAALYEQYF. CDR3 nucleotides: TGTGCCAGCAGCCCCGATCCCCTAGCGGCCTTGTACGAGCAGTACTTC.